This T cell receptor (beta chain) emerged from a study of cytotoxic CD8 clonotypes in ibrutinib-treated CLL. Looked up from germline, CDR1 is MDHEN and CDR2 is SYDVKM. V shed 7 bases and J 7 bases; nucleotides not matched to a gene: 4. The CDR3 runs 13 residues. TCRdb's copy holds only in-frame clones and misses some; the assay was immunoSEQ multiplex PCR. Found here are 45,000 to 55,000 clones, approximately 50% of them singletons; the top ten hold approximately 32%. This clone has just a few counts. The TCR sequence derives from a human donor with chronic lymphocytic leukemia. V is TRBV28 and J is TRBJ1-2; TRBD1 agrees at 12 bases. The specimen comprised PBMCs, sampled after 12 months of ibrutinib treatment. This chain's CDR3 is CASTGTGGSGYTF. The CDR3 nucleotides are TGTGCCAGCACCGGGACAGGGGGCTCTGGCTACACCTTC.